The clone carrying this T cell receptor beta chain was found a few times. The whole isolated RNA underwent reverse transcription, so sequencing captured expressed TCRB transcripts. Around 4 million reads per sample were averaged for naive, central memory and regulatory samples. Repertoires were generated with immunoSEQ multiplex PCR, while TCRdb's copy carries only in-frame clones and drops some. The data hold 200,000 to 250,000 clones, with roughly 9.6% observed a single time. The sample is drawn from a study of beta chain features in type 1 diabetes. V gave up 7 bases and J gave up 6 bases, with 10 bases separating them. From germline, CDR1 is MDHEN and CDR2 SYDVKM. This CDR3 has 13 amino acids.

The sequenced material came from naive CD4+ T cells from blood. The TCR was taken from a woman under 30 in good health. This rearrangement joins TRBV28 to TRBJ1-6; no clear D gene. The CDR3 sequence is CASTGEVNSPLHF. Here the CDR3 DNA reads TGTGCCAGCACCGGTGAGGTTAATTCACCCCTCCACTTT. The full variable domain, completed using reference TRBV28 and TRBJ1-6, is DVKVTQSSRYLVKRTGEKVFLECVQDMDHENMFWYRQDPGLGLRLIYFSYDVKMKEKGDIPEGYSVSREKKERFSLILESASTNQTSMYLCASTGEVNSPLHFGNGTRLTVT.